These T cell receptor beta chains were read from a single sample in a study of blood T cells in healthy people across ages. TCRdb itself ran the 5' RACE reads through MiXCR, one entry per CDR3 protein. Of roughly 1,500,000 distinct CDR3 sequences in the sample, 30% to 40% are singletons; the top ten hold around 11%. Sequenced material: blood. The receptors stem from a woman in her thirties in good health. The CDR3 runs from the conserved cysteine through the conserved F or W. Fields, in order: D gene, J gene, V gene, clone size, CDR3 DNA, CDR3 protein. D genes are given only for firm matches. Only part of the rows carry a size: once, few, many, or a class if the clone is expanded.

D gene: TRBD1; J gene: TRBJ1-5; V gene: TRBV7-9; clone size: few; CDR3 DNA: TGTGCCAGCAGCTTAGCGTCCGGGCAGGGGGGAGGCAATCAGCCCCAGCATTTT; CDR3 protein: CASSLASGQGGGNQPQHF
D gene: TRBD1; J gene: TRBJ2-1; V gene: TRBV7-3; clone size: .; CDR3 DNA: TGTGCCAGCAGCTTAAGAGGGCCGGCAAGGACAGGGGGCGCCTCCAGGGGTGAGCAGTTCTTC; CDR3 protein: CASSLRGPARTGGASRGEQFF
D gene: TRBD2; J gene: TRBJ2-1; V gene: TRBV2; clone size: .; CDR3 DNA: TGTGCCAGCATAGAGCGGGGCTCCCACAATGAGCAGTTCTTC; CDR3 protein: CASIERGSHNEQFF
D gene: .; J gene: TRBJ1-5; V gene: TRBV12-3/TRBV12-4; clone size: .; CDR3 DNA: TGTGCCAGCAGCCCGCCGGGCCCTCATAGCAATCAGCCCCAGCATTTT; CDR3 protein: CASSPPGPHSNQPQHF
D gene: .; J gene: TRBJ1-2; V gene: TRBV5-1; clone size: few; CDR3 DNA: TGCGCCAGCAGCTTGGCCACAGCGAATGGCTACACCTTC; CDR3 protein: CASSLATANGYTF
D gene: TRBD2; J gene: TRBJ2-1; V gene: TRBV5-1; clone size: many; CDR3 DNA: TGCGCCAGCAGCTTAAGCGGGAGAGACAATGAGCAGTTCTTC; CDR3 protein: CASSLSGRDNEQFF
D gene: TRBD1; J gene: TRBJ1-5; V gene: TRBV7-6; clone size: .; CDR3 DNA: TGTGCCAGCAGCTCCGATACAGGGGGAGATCAGCCCCAGCATTTT; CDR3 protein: CASSSDTGGDQPQHF
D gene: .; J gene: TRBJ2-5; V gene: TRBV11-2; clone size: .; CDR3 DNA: TGTGCCAGCAGCTTACAGTCTGGGCCCCAAGAGACCCAGTACTTC; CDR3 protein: CASSLQSGPQETQYF
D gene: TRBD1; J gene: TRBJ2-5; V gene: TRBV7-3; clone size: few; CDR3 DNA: TGTGCCAGCAGCCCTCGAGGACCGGGACAGCAAGAGACCCAGTACTTC; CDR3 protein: CASSPRGPGQQETQYF
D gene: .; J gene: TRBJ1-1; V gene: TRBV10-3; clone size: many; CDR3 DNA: TGTGCCATCAGTGAGGCCGGGTCAGGTACTGAAGCTTTCTTT; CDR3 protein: CAISEAGSGTEAFF